One and the same sample provided the 11 T cell receptor beta chains below, sequenced in a study of blood T cell repertoires in COVID-19. This table comes from immunoSEQ multiplex PCR, and its TCRdb copy is limited to in-frame clones, with some not included. Of 150,000 to 200,000 clones in the sample, about 85% were seen once. What was sequenced was peripheral blood. These receptors came from a man aged 55 to 70 with acute or convalescent COVID-19.

The chain employs TRBV9 and TRBJ1-2; D gene unclear. Deletions cut 0 bases from V and 8 bases from J, with 8 bases between. The CDR3 runs to 12 residues. Germline lookup yields CDR1 SGDLS and CDR2 YYNGEE. The CDR3 reads CASSVGSGGYTF. The DNA of the CDR3 is TGTGCCAGCAGCGTAGGCAGTGGCGGCTACACCTTC.

V gene TRBV6-5 combines with J gene TRBJ2-2; the match to TRBD1 covers 7 bases. V shed 6 bases, J shed 2 bases, and the junction held 3 bases outside the gene matches. This CDR3 spans 14 amino acids. CDR1 MNHEY and CDR2 SVGAGI come from the germline V gene. In DNA, the CDR3 is TGTGCCAGCAGACGGACAGGAAACACCGGGGAGCTGTTTTTT. It codes for CASRRTGNTGELFF.

V is TRBV6-5 and J is TRBJ2-5, with 9 bases lining up with TRBD1. The CDR3 loop spans 14 amino acids. Per the germline V gene, CDR1 is MNHEY and CDR2 is SVGAGI. Trimming cost V 5 bases and J 2 bases; bases outside gene matches: 3. Written as DNA, the CDR3 is TGTGCCAGCAGTCGCGACAGGGGGCAAGAGACCCAGTACTTC. Protein product: CASSRDRGQETQYF.

The chain joins TRBV5-4 to TRBJ2-1, with D perhaps TRBD1 (6 bases). V was clipped by 4 bases and J by 9 bases, with 14 bases between them. The CDR3 length is 13 residues. Looked up from germline, CDR1 is SGHNT and CDR2 is YYREEE (reference sequence). The CDR3 DNA follows: TGTGCCAGCAGCCGGGACATCCGGGGTGAGCAGTTCTTC. Translation gives CASSRDIRGEQFF.

The chain uses TRBV7-9 and TRBJ2-2; the D is unclear. The CDR3 sequence is 14 residues long. Trimming left V 0 bases short and J 2 bases short, with 4 bases between. Germline-derived CDR1 and CDR2 are SEHNR and FQNEAQ (reference sequence). The CDR3 coding sequence is TGTGCCAGCAGCTTAGCCCTAAACACCGGGGAGCTGTTTTTT. It specifies CASSLALNTGELFF.

The chain couples TRBV12-3 or TRBV12-4 to TRBJ2-7, with D uncertain. V gave up 2 bases and J gave up 6 bases, with 8 bases separating them. The CDR3 covers 12 residues. The CDR3 DNA is TGTGCCAGCAGTTTATTTGGAGCCGAGCAGTACTTC. The encoded protein is CASSLFGAEQYF.

The J gene is TRBJ2-3, the V gene TRBV6-6; no firm D call. CDR1 and CDR2 from the germline V gene are MNHNY and SVGAGI (reference sequence). This CDR3 contains 11 residues. Deletions cut 8 bases from V and 6 bases from J, with 9 bases between. CDR3 bases: TGTGCCAGCGAACGGAGTGATACGCAGTATTTT. This translates into CASERSDTQYF.

The J gene is TRBJ2-3, the V gene TRBV9, with 11 bases aligning to TRBD1. V lost 0 bases and J lost 3; bases outside the gene matches: 6. The CDR3 has 17 residues. CDR1 SGDLS and CDR2 YYNGEE come from the germline V gene. Here the CDR3 reads CASSVEDRGLGTDTQYF. CDR3 nucleotide sequence: TGTGCCAGCAGCGTAGAGGACAGGGGGCTTGGGACAGATACGCAGTATTTT.

The V gene is TRBV19, the J gene TRBJ2-1; 8 bases fit TRBD2. V trimming: 3 bases; J trimming: 7 bases; junction bases outside the gene matches: 8. Germline loops: CDR1 LNHDA, CDR2 SQIVND (reference sequence). This CDR3 spans 15 amino acids. CDR3 bases: TGTGCCAGTAGTATTGGAGCGGGAGCACAGAATGAGCAGTTCTTC. This encodes CASSIGAGAQNEQFF.

The chain links TRBV20-1 to TRBJ2-1, with D possibly matching TRBD2 (5 bases). Germline V gene sequence: CDR1 DFQATT, CDR2 SNEGSKA (reference sequence). CDR3 length: 14 residues. V was cut by 3 bases and J by 0 bases, with 9 bases left in between. The DNA of the CDR3 is TGCAGTGCTAGTTCGGGGAGCTCCTACAATGAGCAGTTCTTC. This translates into CSASSGSSYNEQFF.

This chain joins TRBV11-2 and TRBJ1-1; TRBD1 agrees at 8 bases. The J segment lost 6 bases and the V segment lost 1 base, leaving 7 bases of the junction unmatched. The CDR3 is 15 residues long. Per germline, CDR1 SGHAT and CDR2 FQNNGV. CDR3 DNA sequence: TGTGCCAGCAGCTTAGCAGGGGGCCAGGTTGCTGAAGCTTTCTTT. It encodes CASSLAGGQVAEAFF.